This T cell receptor beta chain derives from a study of identical twins. A single record per CDR3 protein comes from TCRdb applying MiXCR to the 5' RACE reads. The profile covers about 190,000 distinct CDR3 sequences, with around 15% appearing a single time and 35% to 45% taken by the ten largest. CDR3 length: 15 residues. After removal of 4 bases from V and 1 base from J, the junction contained 6 bases not matched to a gene. CDR1 is PRHDT, CDR2 FYEKMQ, per germline (reference sequence). These data also formed part of another study, on T cells expressing NK-cell markers. That report adds: These clonotypes additionally ranked first within the CD3+CD56-NKG2C+ fraction of a few donors.

This receptor was identified in a woman younger than 30 in good health. V is TRBV13 and J is TRBJ2-5, with TRBD1 matching 7 bases. The material sequenced was CD8+ T cells sorted from blood. CDR3 DNA: TGTGCCAGCAGCTCCGCAGGGGGTCGCCAAGAGACCCAGTACTTC. The encoded protein is CASSSAGGRQETQYF. The full variable domain, in which reference TRBV13 and TRBJ2-5 provide the parts outside the CDR3, is AAGVIQSPRHLIKEKRETATLKCYPIPRHDTVYWYQQGPGQDPQFLISFYEKMQSDKGSIPDRFSAQQFSDYHSELNMSSLELGDSALYFCASSSAGGRQETQYFGPGTRLLVL.